A selection of T cell receptor beta chains follows, all from one sample in a study of human T cells and chemical hapten exposure. TCRdb independently ran MiXCR on the RACE reads; one entry per CDR3 protein. The sample records around 160,000 distinct CDR3 sequences, about 14% being singletons. Specimen: whole blood, collected in connection with sensitization to the hapten diphenylcyclopropenone (DPC). These receptors all come from a woman aged 25-40 years with alopecia areata. Some clones in this sample may be carry-over from other donors' samples. Both conserved end residues are part of each CDR3. D genes are given only for firm matches. Rows give clone size only sometimes, using once, few, many, or a class for an expanded clone.

few,TRBJ2-5,TRBV20-1,-,TGCAGTGCTTTCGGACGCAGGGGGGATCCAGAGACCCAGTACTTC,CSAFGRRGDPETQYF
many,TRBJ1-6,TRBV20-1,-,TGCAGTGCTCGGCGCCTCCAGGGGAATAATTCACCCCTCCACTTT,CSARRLQGNNSPLHF
-,TRBJ2-5,TRBV5-1,-,TGCGCCAGCAAGGGGGAAGAGACCCAGTACTTC,CASKGEETQYF
-,TRBJ1-5,TRBV19,-,TGTGCCAGTAGTATACAACATAGCAATCAGCCCCAGCATTTT,CASSIQHSNQPQHF
many,TRBJ2-2,TRBV10-3,-,TGTGCCATCAGTGATCCCCGGACCGGGGAGCTGTTTTTT,CAISDPRTGELFF
-,TRBJ2-1,TRBV28,TRBD1,TGTGCCAGCAGAGCCCCGGGACAGGGGGGCAATGAGCAGTTCTTC,CASRAPGQGGNEQFF
-,TRBJ1-1,TRBV7-2,-,TGTGCCAGCAGCTTAGTTTGGAGCATGAACACTGAAGCTTTCTTT,CASSLVWSMNTEAFF
few,TRBJ2-5,TRBV7-3,TRBD1,TGTGCCAGCAGCTTAAAGACAGGGAGAGGAGAGACCCAGTACTTC,CASSLKTGRGETQYF
many,TRBJ2-5,TRBV5-4,-,TGTGCCAGCAGCTCTGGGGGGCGCCAAGAGACCCAGTACTTC,CASSSGGRQETQYF
many,TRBJ1-5,TRBV7-2,-,TGTGCCAGCAGCTTTGCTGCGGGGAGCAATCAGCCCCAGCATTTT,CASSFAAGSNQPQHF
few,TRBJ1-5,TRBV7-9,-,TGTGCCAGCAGCTTAGGGCATAATCAGCCCCAGCATTTT,CASSLGHNQPQHF
-,TRBJ1-5,TRBV28,-,TGTGCCAGCAGTTCCCGAGAGCCCCAGCATTTT,CASSSREPQHF
many,TRBJ2-7,TRBV28,-,TGTGCCAGCAGTCTCGACCTCTCCTACGAGCAGTACTTC,CASSLDLSYEQYF
-,TRBJ1-4,TRBV28,TRBD1,TGTGCCAGCAGTTTTCAGGGGGCAACGACTAATGAAAAACTGTTTTTT,CASSFQGATTNEKLFF
many,TRBJ2-2,TRBV27,TRBD2,TGTGCCAGCAGTAGTACTAGCGGGGGCGCCCCGGTCACCGGGGAGCTGTTTTTT,CASSSTSGGAPVTGELFF
few,TRBJ2-7,TRBV28,TRBD2,TGTGCCAGCAGTATAGGCGGGAGCTCCTACGAGCAGTACTTC,CASSIGGSSYEQYF
few,TRBJ2-7,TRBV6-6,-,TGTGCCAGCAGTATCCCCGGGGAGGACTACGAGCAGTACTTC,CASSIPGEDYEQYF
once,TRBJ1-2,TRBV6-1,-,TGTGCCAGCAGTAGACGGATGTCTCGGGGCTACACCTTC,CASSRRMSRGYTF
many,TRBJ1-5,TRBV7-9,TRBD1,TGTGCCAGCAGCCCACAGGGGAATAGCAATCAGCCCCAGCATTTT,CASSPQGNSNQPQHF
-,TRBJ2-1,TRBV30,-,TGTGCCTGGAGTGTTTCCCATGAGCAGTTCTTC,CAWSVSHEQFF
-,TRBJ1-5,TRBV27,-,TGTGCCAGCAGTTTATTGGCAGGGAGGGATCAGCCCCAGCATTTT,CASSLLAGRDQPQHF
-,TRBJ1-6,TRBV28,-,TGTGCCAGCAGCCCGAATGATTCACCCCTCCACTTT,CASSPNDSPLHF
many,TRBJ2-1,TRBV7-9,-,TGTGCCAGCAGCTTCGGGCGGGATGAGCAGTTCTTC,CASSFGRDEQFF
many,TRBJ2-7,TRBV6-2/TRBV6-3,TRBD2,TGTGCCAGCAGTTATTCCACTAGCGGGAAGGGCGAGCAGTACTTC,CASSYSTSGKGEQYF
-,TRBJ1-2,TRBV29-1,-,TGCAGCGTTGATTCGGTTCAAGCCTATGGCTACACCTTC,CSVDSVQAYGYTF
-,TRBJ2-4,TRBV15,-,TGTGCCACCAGCAGAGATCTAGCCAAAAACATTCAGTACTTC,CATSRDLAKNIQYF
many,TRBJ2-1,TRBV6-5,TRBD2,TGTGCCAGCAGCCGGGAGGTTACTCAACGATACAATGAGCAGTTCTTC,CASSREVTQRYNEQFF
many,TRBJ1-1,TRBV28,-,TGTGCCAGCAGTTCCTTTACTGAAGCTTTCTTT,CASSSFTEAFF
few,TRBJ1-2,TRBV12-3/TRBV12-4,TRBD1,TGTGCCACTTGGTTGGGACAGCTTAACTATGGCTACACCTTC,CATWLGQLNYGYTF
many,TRBJ2-1,TRBV12-3/TRBV12-4,TRBD2,TGTGCCAGCAATACGGCGGGGGGCTTTGGTGAGCAGTTCTTC,CASNTAGGFGEQFF
-,TRBJ1-1,TRBV12-3/TRBV12-4,-,TGTGCCAGCAGTTTAGCGGGAGTGAACACTGAAGCTTTCTTT,CASSLAGVNTEAFF
-,TRBJ1-5,TRBV2,-,TGTGCCAGTTCCTTGGGGGGGACCCGCAATCAGCCCCAGCATTTT,CASSLGGTRNQPQHF
many,TRBJ2-1,TRBV5-4,TRBD2,TGTGCCAGCAGCCGAGGACTAGCGGGGGCCTCTTCCTACAATGAGCAGTTCTTC,CASSRGLAGASSYNEQFF
-,TRBJ2-1,TRBV20-1,TRBD1,TGCAGTGCTAGAGTCGCGACAGGGGCCCCTCCCTACAATGAGCAGTTCTTC,CSARVATGAPPYNEQFF
few,TRBJ1-1,TRBV5-4,-,TGTGCCAGCAGTGTTCAGGGACGGTTGAACACTGAAGCTTTCTTT,CASSVQGRLNTEAFF
-,TRBJ2-1,TRBV7-8,-,TGTGCCAGCAGCTTAAGTCAAGAGCAGTTCTTC,CASSLSQEQFF
few,TRBJ2-3,TRBV28,-,TGTGCCAGCAGTTCAATAGTCCTCAGGGGCGACAAAGTAGATACGCAGTATTTT,CASSSIVLRGDKVDTQYF
few,TRBJ2-3,TRBV4-1,-,TGCGCCAGCAGCCGTGAGGGGGGCAGCCTTGATACGCAGTATTTT,CASSREGGSLDTQYF
-,TRBJ2-3,TRBV20-1,TRBD1,TGCAGTGCTAGAGTTCCCCCCCCCCAGGGGGTTTCGGATACGCAGTATTTT,CSARVPPPQGVSDTQYF
-,TRBJ2-5,TRBV10-3,-,TGTGCCATCAGTGATCAGGGGTCGAGGCAAGAGACCCAGTACTTC,CAISDQGSRQETQYF
many,TRBJ2-3,TRBV14,-,TGTGCCAGCAGCCAAGATGAGGTCATACTTTCGACAGATACGCAGTATTTT,CASSQDEVILSTDTQYF
-,TRBJ1-1,TRBV3-1,-,TGTGCCAGCAGCCAGCGGGCCCCAACTGAAGCTTTCTTT,CASSQRAPTEAFF
-,TRBJ2-7,TRBV25-1,-,TGTGCCAGTAGGAAGGACAGTAACGAGCAGTACTTC,CASRKDSNEQYF
-,TRBJ2-5,TRBV28,TRBD1,TGTGCCAGCAGTTCGGGACAGTTGCAAGAGACCCAGTACTTC,CASSSGQLQETQYF
-,TRBJ2-3,TRBV7-8,TRBD2,TGTGCCAGCAGCACCCAATTCTCTAGCGGACCCTCAGATACGCAGTATTTT,CASSTQFSSGPSDTQYF
-,TRBJ2-1,TRBV6-1,-,TGTGCCAGCAGTCTACAGGGGACTGGTGAGCAGTTCTTC,CASSLQGTGEQFF
few,TRBJ2-1,TRBV21-1,-,TGTGCCAGCAGCAATCCCCGACCCCCCGATGAGCAGTTCTTC,CASSNPRPPDEQFF
few,TRBJ2-7,TRBV5-1,TRBD1,TGCGCCAGCAGGAATACACAGGGGACCTACGAGCAGTACTTC,CASRNTQGTYEQYF
many,TRBJ1-3,TRBV18,TRBD1,TGTGCCAGCTCCCTTGGACAGGGAACCTCTGGAAACACCATATATTTT,CASSLGQGTSGNTIYF
few,TRBJ1-5,TRBV19,-,TGTGCCAGTAGTATACCTCGAGTCGACTATCAGCCCCAGCATTTT,CASSIPRVDYQPQHF
-,TRBJ1-1,TRBV5-5,TRBD1,TGTGCCAGCAGCCTTATACAGGGGGCGCGGGCTTTCTTT,CASSLIQGARAFF
many,TRBJ2-3,TRBV5-1,-,TGCGCCAGCAGCCCGGGGCCGGAAGATACGCAGTATTTT,CASSPGPEDTQYF
few,TRBJ1-2,TRBV29-1,-,TGCAGCGTCTGGGAAGATGGCTACACCTTC,CSVWEDGYTF
few,TRBJ2-7,TRBV11-2,TRBD1,TGTGCCAGCAGCTTAGATCTCGGCTCTGGGACAGGGCGCGGACTGTACTTC,CASSLDLGSGTGRGLYF
few,TRBJ2-1,TRBV4-1,TRBD2,TGCGCCAGCAGCCAAGATGCCCTAGCGGGAGGCCTGCCATACAATGAGCAGTTCTTC,CASSQDALAGGLPYNEQFF